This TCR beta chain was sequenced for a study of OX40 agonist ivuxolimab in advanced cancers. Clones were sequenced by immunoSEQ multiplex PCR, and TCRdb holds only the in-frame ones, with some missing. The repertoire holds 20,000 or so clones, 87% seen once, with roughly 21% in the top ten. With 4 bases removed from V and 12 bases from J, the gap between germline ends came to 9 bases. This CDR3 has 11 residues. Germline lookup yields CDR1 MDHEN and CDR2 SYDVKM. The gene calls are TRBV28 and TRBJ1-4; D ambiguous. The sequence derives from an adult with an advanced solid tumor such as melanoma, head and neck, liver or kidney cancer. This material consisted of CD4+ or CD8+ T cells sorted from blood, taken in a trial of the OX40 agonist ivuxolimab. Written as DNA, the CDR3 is TGTGCCAGCAGTTCAGTTGTAGAACTGTTTTTT. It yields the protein CASSSVVELFF.